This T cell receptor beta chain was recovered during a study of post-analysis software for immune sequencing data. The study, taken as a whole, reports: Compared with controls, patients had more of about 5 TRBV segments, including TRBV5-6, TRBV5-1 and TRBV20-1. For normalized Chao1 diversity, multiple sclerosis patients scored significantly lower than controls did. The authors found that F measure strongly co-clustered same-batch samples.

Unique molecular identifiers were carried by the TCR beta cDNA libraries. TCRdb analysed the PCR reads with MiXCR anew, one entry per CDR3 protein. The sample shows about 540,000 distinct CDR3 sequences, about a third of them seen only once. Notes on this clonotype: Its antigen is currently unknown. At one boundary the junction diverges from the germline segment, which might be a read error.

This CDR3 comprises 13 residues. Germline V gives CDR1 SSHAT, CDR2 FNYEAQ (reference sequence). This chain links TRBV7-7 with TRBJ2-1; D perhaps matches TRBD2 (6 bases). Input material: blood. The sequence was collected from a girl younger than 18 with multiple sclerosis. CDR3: CASSLASGDERFF. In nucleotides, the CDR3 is TGTGCCAGCAGCTTAGCTAGCGGCGATGAGCGGTTCTTC.